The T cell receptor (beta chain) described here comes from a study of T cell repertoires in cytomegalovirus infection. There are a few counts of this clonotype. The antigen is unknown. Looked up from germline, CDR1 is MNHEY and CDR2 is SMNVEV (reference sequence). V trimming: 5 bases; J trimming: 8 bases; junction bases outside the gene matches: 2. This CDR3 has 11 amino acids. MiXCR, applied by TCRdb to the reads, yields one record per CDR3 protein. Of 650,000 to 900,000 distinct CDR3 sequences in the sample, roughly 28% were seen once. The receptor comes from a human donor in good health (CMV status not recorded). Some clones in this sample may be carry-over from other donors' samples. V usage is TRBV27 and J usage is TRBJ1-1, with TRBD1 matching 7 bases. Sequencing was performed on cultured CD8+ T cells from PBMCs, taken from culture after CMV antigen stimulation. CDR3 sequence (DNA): TGTGCCAGCAGTACGGACAGGGAAGCTTTCTTT. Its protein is CASSTDREAFF.